This record covers a single TCR beta chain. Its target is unknown. The sample comes from a study of T cell responses to AZD1222 COVID-19 vaccine. Study findings and constraints: A mostly white British donor set with more females was recruited, and clonal diversity was possibly underestimated. Baseline antibody screening turned up just six seropositive AZD1222 recipients.

This CDR3 comprises 12 residues. V lost 4 bases and J lost 4, with 6 bases in between. Germline-derived CDR1 and CDR2 are SGHTA and FQGNSA. Measured with immunoSEQ multiplex PCR; TCRdb has only the in-frame clones, and not every one. This table has 120,000 or so clones, 65% to 90% appearing once. This sequence originates from an adult who received the AZD1222 COVID-19 vaccine. The sequenced sample was peripheral blood, obtained 28 days after the second AZD1222 dose. V and J are TRBV7-2 and TRBJ2-3; no reliable D call. The CDR3 nucleotides read TGTGCCAGCAGCTCGCACGCAGATACGCAGTATTTT. Amino acid sequence: CASSSHADTQYF.